This TCR beta chain was identified during a study of CD8+CD57+ T cells in acquired aplastic anemia. TCR beta VDJ and CDR3 profiling used genomic DNA as template. Via MiXCR, TCRdb re-called the reads, giving one row per CDR3 protein. The table records 250,000 to 350,000 distinct CDR3 sequences, roughly 53% of them present only once. Those patients picked for sequencing had displayed CD8+CD57+ cell expansion on flow cytometry. This clonotype was obtained from a human donor with aplastic anemia. Sequenced: sorted CD4+, CD8+, or CD8+CD57+ T cells (not recorded which) from PBMCs.

DNA for the CDR3: TGCAGTGCTAGAGATAAAGCGGGGTACTACAATGAGCAGTTCTTC. Amino acids: CSARDKAGYYNEQFF. The gene calls are TRBV20-1 and TRBJ2-1; 7 nucleotides agree with TRBD2. Germline lookup yields CDR1 DFQATT and CDR2 SNEGSKA (reference sequence). With V trimmed by 0 bases and J by 3 bases, 5 bases remained unmatched. The CDR3 sequence is 15 residues long.